These T cell receptor beta chains were read from a single sample in a study of pediatric ulcerative colitis. Produced via immunoSEQ multiplex PCR; TCRdb's table is partial and in-frame only. This sample yields about 22,000 clones, of which approximately 74% are seen a single time; roughly a sixth belongs to the top ten. The sequencing input was gut tissue. The receptors were sampled from a boy aged 10-17 years with severe ulcerative colitis. Each CDR3 is given without its conserved first and last residue. The D gene is left open where the match is weak.

>NA|TRBV10-3|TRBJ1-5
AISERGVGSNNQPQH
>NA|TRBV7-2|TRBJ2-5
ASSLGGKETQY
>TRBD2|TRBV7-8|TRBJ2-7
ASSFGTSGGAIGYEQY
>NA|TRBV6-1|TRBJ2-3
ASWRGDTQY
>TRBD2|TRBV27|TRBJ2-1
ASSFASGNNEQF
>TRBD1|TRBV5-1|TRBJ1-5
ASSLDPTGVGQPQH
>NA|TRBV7-2|TRBJ2-3
ASTRLVGDTQY
>NA|TRBV5-8|TRBJ2-1
ASSFMESSYNEQF
>NA|TRBV7-6|TRBJ1-2
ASSLSGRRSGYT
>NA|TRBV30|TRBJ1-6
AWSKESSYNSPLH
>TRBD2|TRBV6-5|TRBJ2-3
ASSFGTSGGADTQY
>TRBD1|TRBV6-1|TRBJ1-6
ASSKDREAFNSPLH
>TRBD1|TRBV7-9|TRBJ1-1
ASSATGVGTEAF
>NA|TRBV5-4|TRBJ2-7
ASSRGGDSYEQY
>TRBD2|TRBV5-6|TRBJ2-3
ASSSYRGLAGTDTQY
>TRBD1|TRBV10-1|TRBJ2-7
ATTGTGSDEQY
>NA|TRBV19|TRBJ1-5
ASSPTGSNQPQH
>TRBD1|TRBV6-5|TRBJ1-5
ASSYGGGVQPQH
>NA|TRBV7-2|TRBJ1-2
ASSDDGYGYT
>NA|TRBV28|TRBJ2-5
ASTVGTWGSVGQETQY
>TRBD1|TRBV11-3|TRBJ2-3
ASSLGGQGTDTQY
>NA|TRBV10-2|TRBJ1-1
ASRVNTEAF
>NA|TRBV19|TRBJ1-4
ASSVLGHTNEKLF
>TRBD1|TRBV29-1|TRBJ1-2
SDRTGFLGYT
>NA|TRBV9|TRBJ2-7
ASSVDRADEQY
>NA|TRBV6-4|TRBJ2-4
ASSDRNRSLVGKNIQY
>NA|TRBV5-8|TRBJ1-2
ASILLGRELSYDGYT
>NA|TRBV11-2|TRBJ2-7
ASSLGLLEQY
>NA|TRBV9|TRBJ2-3
ASSVGVDAQY
>NA|TRBV5-1|TRBJ2-5
ASSSGTPGETQY
>NA|TRBV30|TRBJ2-3
AWTRLESSADTQY
>TRBD1|TRBV5-1|TRBJ2-7
ASSPRQGSSYEQY
>NA|TRBV19|TRBJ2-7
ASSGWTGLRNEQY
>TRBD2|TRBV29-1|TRBJ2-3
SVWGLGGTDTQY
>NA|TRBV7-8|TRBJ2-5
ASTSSRRAQETQY
>NA|TRBV5-1|TRBJ1-1
ASSPWQGNTEAF
>TRBD2|TRBV13|TRBJ2-3
ASSLLAVNTDTQY
>TRBD1|TRBV25-1|TRBJ2-7
ASSEWRGQGIYEQY
>NA|TRBV5-1|TRBJ2-5
ASTPWAGETQY
>TRBD2|TRBV6-6|TRBJ2-3
ASSRGLDTDTQY
>TRBD1|TRBV7-2|TRBJ1-4
ASSSLGTGINEKLF
>TRBD2|TRBV7-9|TRBJ2-3
ASRLAGTIDTQY
>TRBD1|TRBV27|TRBJ1-4
ASSLSGTGGEKLF
>NA|TRBV6-4|TRBJ2-3
ASSDGTSTDTQY
>NA|TRBV19|TRBJ1-6
ASSIGGIGSPLH
>NA|TRBV9|TRBJ2-1
ASSVGTASYNEQF
>TRBD2|TRBV18|TRBJ2-1
ASSSSRSGGAGSYNEQF
>TRBD2|TRBV27|TRBJ2-7
ASSRGRGGSYEQY